This T cell receptor beta chain came from a study of CD8+CD57+ T cells in acquired aplastic anemia. With 3 bases clipped from V and 3 bases from J, the junction kept 4 bases outside the gene matches. The length of the CDR3 is 15 residues. Germline V lookup: CDR1 SNHLY, CDR2 FYNNEI. TCR beta VDJ and CDR3 profiling used genomic DNA as template. Each CDR3 protein is one row after TCRdb ran MiXCR on the reads. The sample lists 200,000 to 250,000 distinct CDR3 sequences; roughly 55% were seen once. General study points: A significant difference in CD8+ Simpson's diversity between patients and controls was not found. Patients and controls were found to share around 30 CD8+ CDR3 sequences.

Turning to this clonotype: Its antigen is as yet unknown.

The receptor comes from a human donor in good health. The material sequenced was sorted CD4+, CD8+, or CD8+CD57+ T cells (not recorded which) from PBMCs. This rearrangement joins TRBV2 to TRBJ1-1; 10 nucleotides align to TRBD1. The CDR3 nucleotides are TGTGCCAGCAGTGACGACAGGGGGCGCGACACTGAAGCTTTCTTT. This sequence encodes CASSDDRGRDTEAFF.